These 19 T cell receptor beta chains originate from one sample sequenced in a study of breast tumors, draining lymph nodes, adjacent tissues. Axillary draining lymph nodes of breast cancer patients supplied the node samples. TCRdb re-analysed the multiplex PCR reads in MiXCR, keeping a single row per CDR3 protein. The table lists around 290,000 distinct CDR3 sequences, 30% of them singletons. The sample taken for sequencing was axillary lymph node tissue. These receptor sequences come from a female donor with breast cancer. Some clones in this sample may be carry-over from other donors' samples.

On this clonotype: Sequence at one end of the junction differs from germline and may be a read error. The J gene is TRBJ2-3, the V gene TRBV20-1; D is ambiguous. Germline values: CDR1 DFQATT, CDR2 SNEGSKA (reference sequence). The CDR3 contains 13 residues. CDR3 DNA: TGCAGTGCTCCTGTCGTCCGCACAGATAGGCAGTATTTT. The encoded protein is CSAPVVRTDRQYF.

The sample holds many counts of this clonotype. The V gene is TRBV4-3, the J gene TRBJ2-3, with D tentatively TRBD1 (6 bases). Germline V gives CDR1 LGHNA, CDR2 YSLEER. This CDR3 region has 15 residues. Trimming took off 0 bases at V and 3 bases at J, with 10 bases between the two ends. CDR3 protein: CASSQDRGWTDTQYF. CDR3 DNA sequence: TGCGCCAGCAGCCAAGACAGGGGATGGACAGATACGCAGTATTTT.

This clonotype was detected ten times or more. The rearrangement joins TRBV5-1 to TRBJ1-2; 8 nucleotides match TRBD1. V lost 2 bases, J lost 2 bases, and 2 bases stayed unmatched. This CDR3 is 14 amino acids long. The V gene's germline CDR1 is SGHRS and CDR2 YFSETQ. CDR3 amino acids: CASSLQGGNYGYTF. The DNA of the CDR3 is TGCGCCAGCAGCTTACAGGGGGGCAACTATGGCTACACCTTC.

On this clonotype: This sequence may be a read error, since a much larger clone differs from it by one base. The chain carries TRBV12-3 or TRBV12-4 and TRBJ2-7; TRBD2 matches 9 bases. The junction had 9 bases not matched to a gene; V was cut back by 3 bases and J by 0 bases. CDR3 length: 17 amino acids. The CDR3 reads CASSFETSGFSSYEQYF. DNA for the CDR3: TGTGCCAGCAGTTTCGAGACTAGCGGTTTTAGCTCCTACGAGCAGTACTTC.

This clonotype was counted between two and nine times. The rearrangement joins TRBV6-2 or TRBV6-3 to TRBJ2-1; 11 bases map to TRBD2. Germline-derived CDR1 and CDR2 are MNHEY and SVGEGT. Trimming took 5 bases from V and 6 from J; bases not matched to a gene: 6. This CDR3 contains 15 residues. Here the CDR3 reads CASSRSGRASNEQFF. The CDR3 DNA is TGTGCCAGCAGTCGTAGCGGGAGGGCTTCCAATGAGCAGTTCTTC.

This clonotype was detected once. A read error may explain this, as a much larger clone is one base away. This sequence joins TRBV5-5 and TRBJ2-1; TRBD2 matches at 11 bases. Germline CDR1 and CDR2: SGHKS and YYEKEE (reference sequence). The CDR3 totals 21 residues. V shed 0 bases, J shed 10 bases, and the junction held 24 bases outside the gene matches. The CDR3 nucleotides read TGTGCCAGCAGCTTGGTGGGTGCTCCGGGACTAGCGGATATCCGACGTGGGGAGCAGTTCTTC. It yields the protein CASSLVGAPGLADIRRGEQFF.

This clonotype was detected a few times. This sequence may be a read error, since a much larger clone differs from it by one base. The chain joins TRBV10-2 to TRBJ2-7; tentatively, D is TRBD2 (6 bases). V dropped 8 bases and J dropped 6 bases, with 14 bases sitting between them. Germline V lookup: CDR1 WSHSY, CDR2 SAAADI. The CDR3 is made up of 12 amino acids. The CDR3 sequence: CASGKLASEQYF. In DNA, the CDR3 is TGCGCCAGCGGAAAACTAGCTTCCGAGCAGTACTTC.

The sample holds many counts of this clonotype. The J gene is TRBJ1-5, the V gene TRBV20-1; the match to TRBD1 covers 7 bases. The germline V gene encodes CDR1 DFQATT and CDR2 SNEGSKA (reference sequence). This CDR3 has 15 amino acids. V lost 4 bases to trimming and J lost 4 bases; unmatched junction nucleotides: 10. This chain's CDR3 is CSAKYRDSQNQPQHF. The CDR3 DNA follows: TGCAGTGCTAAATACCGGGACAGCCAGAATCAGCCCCAGCATTTT.

This clonotype was counted a few times. A much larger clone is a single base away; this may be a read error. The chain's CDR3 is CASSPRDRETYEQHF. The CDR3 region has the DNA TGTGCCAGCAGCCCCCGGGACAGGGAAACCTACGAGCAGCACTTC. The chain recombines TRBV7-9 with TRBJ2-7, with TRBD1 identical over 9 bases. From germline, CDR1 is SEHNR and CDR2 FQNEAQ (reference sequence). CDR3 length: 15 residues.

This clonotype has ten or more counts. The J gene is TRBJ1-3, the V gene TRBV11-2, with D possibly matching TRBD1 (6 bases). Germline V gives CDR1 SGHAT, CDR2 FQNNGV. The CDR3 is 17 amino acids. The V and J ends lost 0 bases and 0 bases respectively, with 12 bases between them. The chain's CDR3 is CASSLEGGAASGNTIYF. CDR3 nucleotide sequence: TGTGCCAGCAGCTTAGAGGGGGGGGCAGCCTCTGGAAACACCATATATTTT.

In the case of this clonotype: Here the CDR3 omits its conserved ending phenylalanine or tryptophan, so a read error is the likely source. It is unclear where the CDR3 begins or ends on the DNA, so no DNA is shown, and the CDR3 is as TCRdb lists it. The chain recombines TRBV20-1 with TRBJ2-7; the table's D call TRBD2 went unverified against the DNA. Germline assignment: CDR1 DFQATT and CDR2 SNEGSKA (reference sequence). The CDR3 sequence runs 8 residues, both termini included. The CDR3 spells CSAWGLAG.

This chain uses TRBV18 with TRBJ2-7, with 8 positions matching TRBD2. V trimming: 3 bases; J trimming: 1 base; junction bases outside the gene matches: 2. The CDR3 spans 14 residues. Germline V gene lookup returns CDR1 KGHSH and CDR2 LQKENI. The CDR3 is CASSPGLESYEQYF. As DNA, the CDR3 is TGTGCCAGCTCACCGGGACTAGAATCCTACGAGCAGTACTTC.

This clonotype came up many times. The chain links TRBV19 to TRBJ1-5, with D perhaps matching TRBD1 (6 bases). The V gene lost 7 bases and the J gene lost 0 bases, with 19 bases spanning the gap. This CDR3 comprises 17 residues. Germline lookup yields CDR1 LNHDA and CDR2 SQIVND (reference sequence). The CDR3 region is CASTRSRDNLSNQPQHF. CDR3 bases: TGTGCCAGTACCCGATCCCGGGACAACCTTAGCAATCAGCCCCAGCATTTT.

As to this clonotype: This may stem from a read error, because a much larger clone lies one nucleotide away. No conserved phenylalanine or tryptophan is present at the end of the CDR3, so a read error is the likely explanation. The chain is built from TRBV12-3 or TRBV12-4 and TRBJ2-2; 8 bases are shared with TRBD1. V lost 7 bases and J lost 2; bases outside the gene matches: 6. The length of the CDR3 is 15 residues. CDR3 sequence (DNA): TGTGCCAGCACCAGACAGGGGTACAACACCGGGGAGCTGTTTTCT. Amino acids: CASTRQGYNTGELFS.

About this clonotype: This is likely a read error, given that the CDR3 carries no conserved phenylalanine or tryptophan at its end. CDR3 loop: CASNLQGWGEKLFL. CDR3 DNA: TGTGCCAGCAACTTACAGGGTTGGGGTGAAAAACTGTTTCTT. The rearrangement links TRBV7-9 to TRBJ1-4, with D perhaps matching TRBD1 (6 bases). This CDR3 has 14 amino acids. Germline V gene data show CDR1 as SEHNR and CDR2 as FQNEAQ (reference sequence).

The chain has TRBV5-1 and TRBJ2-7; 8 positions agree with TRBD1. Trimming cost V 4 bases and J 0 bases; bases outside gene matches: 6. The CDR3 is 15 residues long. Per the germline V gene, CDR1 is SGHRS and CDR2 is YFSETQ. CDR3: CASSLTTGGSYEQYF. The CDR3 DNA reads TGCGCCAGCAGCCTCACTACAGGGGGCTCCTACGAGCAGTACTTC.

This clonotype was seen many times. This chain uses TRBV3-1 with TRBJ2-5; D not resolved. The V end was cut by 1 base, the J end by 2 bases, with 5 bases between. In germline, CDR1 is LGHDT, CDR2 YNNKEL (reference sequence). CDR3 length equals 13 residues. The CDR3 region is CASSQVRQETQYF. CDR3 bases: TGTGCCAGCAGCCAAGTGCGACAAGAGACCCAGTACTTC.

This clonotype was seen ten or more times. For the CDR3, the DNA is TGCGCCAGCAGCCCGGGACGGATAAATGAAAAACTGTTTTTT. It yields the protein CASSPGRINEKLFF. This chain uses TRBV5-1 with TRBJ1-4; D may be TRBD1 (5 bases). Germline V CDR1 and CDR2: SGHRS, YFSETQ. V lost 4 bases and J 5 bases, leaving 12 bases between the germline ends. CDR3 length: 14 amino acids.

This clonotype has at least ten counts. The chain is built from TRBV5-4 and TRBJ2-7; TRBD1 aligns across 7 bases. With 6 bases clipped from V and 3 bases from J, the junction kept 9 bases outside the gene matches. There are 14 residues in the CDR3. Germline lookup yields CDR1 SGHNT and CDR2 YYREEE (reference sequence). The CDR3 loop reads CASTKDRRGYEQYF. CDR3 sequence (DNA): TGTGCCAGCACGAAGGACAGGAGAGGCTACGAGCAGTACTTC.